These 26 T cell receptor beta chains originate from one sample sequenced in a study of vaccination and CD4 T cells after COVID-19. The Oncomine TCR Beta short-read assay was applied to DNA of cultured CD4+ T cells. TCRdb re-called the PCR reads through MiXCR, storing one row per CDR3 protein. Altogether approximately 14,000 distinct CDR3 sequences are present, 51% being singletons, with the ten largest covering over 9.5%. Treatment reported: roughly 10-day PBMC culture with coronavirus spike peptide pools or control peptides (ViraFEST assay). Antigen specificity for these receptors is unknown. Source material: CD4+ T cells from blood, cultured in vitro. The receptors were gathered from a human donor who had recovered from COVID-19.

This clonotype was seen more than once but under ten times. The genes are TRBV6-1 and TRBJ1-5, with TRBD1 identical over 7 bases. Trimming at V came to 7 bases and at J to 2 bases, leaving 5 bases not matched to a gene. The germline V gene encodes CDR1 MNHNS and CDR2 SASEGT. The CDR3 is 14 residues long. DNA for the CDR3: TGTGCCAGCATGGAAGGGACAGGCAATCAGCCCCAGCATTTT. Its protein is CASMEGTGNQPQHF.

This clonotype was picked up a small number of times. The CDR3 DNA reads as TGCAGTGCTAGTATACACCACCCCTACGAGCAGTACTTC. Amino acid sequence: CSASIHHPYEQYF. The chain is built from TRBV20-1 and TRBJ2-7; D is unresolved. The CDR3 spans 13 residues. Trimming took off 3 bases at V and 2 bases at J, with 11 bases between the two ends. Germline V CDR1 and CDR2: DFQATT, SNEGSKA (reference sequence).

This clonotype has more than one count but fewer than ten. This rearrangement joins TRBV7-9 to TRBJ1-6; 9 nucleotides line up with TRBD1. Germline V gives CDR1 SEHNR, CDR2 FQNEAQ (reference sequence). Trimming cost V 6 bases and J 11 bases; bases outside gene matches: 11. The CDR3 is 15 amino acids. The CDR3, as DNA: TGTGCCAGCAGTTATTCCGGGACAGGGTGGGCACCCCTCCACTTT. Translating gives CASSYSGTGWAPLHF.

The CDR3 DNA reads TGTGCCAGCAGCTTAAACTTGGGGAACACTGAAGCTTTCTTT. Amino acids: CASSLNLGNTEAFF. This chain connects TRBV7-9 to TRBJ1-1, with no clear D. There are 14 residues in the CDR3. Looked up from germline, CDR1 is SEHNR and CDR2 is FQNEAQ (reference sequence). With 2 bases removed from V and 1 base from J, the gap between germline ends came to 8 bases.

This clonotype has just one count. The chain combines TRBV20-1 with TRBJ1-5; TRBD1 matches at 8 bases. The germline V gene has CDR1 DFQATT and CDR2 SNEGSKA (reference sequence). This CDR3 comprises 13 residues. Trimming took 3 bases from V and 6 from J; bases not matched to a gene: 4. CDR3 coding DNA: TGCAGTGCTAGGGACAGGGTCAGTCAGCCCCAGCATTTT. Translation: CSARDRVSQPQHF.

The genes are TRBV14 and TRBJ1-2, with D tentatively TRBD1 (6 bases). The CDR3 contains 15 residues. The germline gives CDR1 SGHDN, CDR2 FVKESK. The germline V and J ends were trimmed by 4 bases and 4 bases, with 16 bases remaining between them. The CDR3 protein is CASSRQAGVVYGYTF. CDR3 bases: TGTGCCAGCAGCCGCCAGGCAGGGGTGGTCTATGGCTACACCTTC.

The rearrangement links TRBV12-3 or TRBV12-4 to TRBJ2-5; D unclear. V was clipped by 3 bases and J by 4 bases, with 9 bases between them. This CDR3 spans 13 amino acids. CDR3 residues: CASSFGIGETQYF. DNA for the CDR3: TGTGCCAGCAGTTTTGGAATTGGAGAGACCCAGTACTTC.

This clonotype was counted a single time. J is TRBJ1-5 and V is TRBV20-1; D is ambiguous. V was cut by 1 base and J by 0 bases, with 16 bases left in between. CDR3 length equals 17 residues. Looked up from germline, CDR1 is DFQATT and CDR2 is SNEGSKA (reference sequence). Here the CDR3 reads CSARGAGVGFSNQPQHF. CDR3 DNA: TGCAGTGCTAGAGGGGCGGGCGTAGGGTTTAGCAATCAGCCCCAGCATTTT.

The chain has TRBV9 and TRBJ1-2; possibly TRBD1 for D (5 bases). This CDR3 spans 15 amino acids. Germline loops: CDR1 SGDLS, CDR2 YYNGEE. With 0 bases removed from V and 2 bases from J, the gap between germline ends came to 11 bases. The CDR3 reads CASSVVPGTNYGYTF. The CDR3 nucleotides are TGTGCCAGCAGCGTAGTGCCAGGGACCAACTATGGCTACACCTTC.

The chain uses TRBV14 and TRBJ2-3; tentative D call: TRBD2 (5 bases). This CDR3 is 16 amino acids long. V lost 4 bases to trimming and J lost 6 bases, with 20 bases between them. The germline V gene encodes CDR1 SGHDN and CDR2 FVKESK. In nucleotides, the CDR3 is TGTGCCAGCAGCCCTGTAGGGCGGGCGGTCCCGGATACGCAGTATTTT. Residues: CASSPVGRAVPDTQYF. The whole variable domain, filled in from reference TRBV14 and TRBJ2-3, reads EAGVTQFPSHSVIEKGQTVTLRCDPISGHDNLYWYRRVMGKEIKFLLHFVKESKQDESGMPNNRFLAERTGGTYSTLKVQPAELEDSGVYFCASSPVGRAVPDTQYFGPGTRLTVL.

V and J are TRBV20-1 and TRBJ2-5, with 10 bases lining up with TRBD2. CDR3 length equals 11 residues. V was pared by 7 bases and J by 5 bases, with 1 base of the junction left unmatched. CDR1 and CDR2 from the germline V gene are DFQATT and SNEGSKA (reference sequence). The CDR3 coding sequence is TGCAGTGTTAGCGGGAGGGAGACCCAGTACTTC. It codes for CSVSGRETQYF.

CDR3 coding DNA: TGTGCCACCAGAGCAGCTCTCCTCTCCTACGAGCAGTACTTC. Translated: CATRAALLSYEQYF. The chain uses TRBV15 and TRBJ2-7; D uncertain. Trimming removed 6 bases at V and 0 bases at J, with 12 bases between. The germline CDR1 and CDR2 sequences are LNHNV and YYDKDF (reference sequence). CDR3 length equals 14 residues.

In its sample, this clonotype was seen a few times. This chain joins TRBV7-9 and TRBJ2-7; D gene unclear. The germline V gene encodes CDR1 SEHNR and CDR2 FQNEAQ (reference sequence). This CDR3 is built from 14 residues. Deletions cut 4 bases from V and 4 bases from J, with 14 bases between. For the CDR3, the DNA is TGTGCCAGCAGCTCCCTAGAGAAAAGGTACGAGCAGTACTTC. Translation gives CASSSLEKRYEQYF.

V and J are TRBV10-3 and TRBJ1-1; 10 nucleotides match TRBD1. The CDR3 is made up of 15 amino acids. Looked up from germline, CDR1 is ENHRY and CDR2 is SYGVKD. Trimming took 2 bases from V and 2 from J; bases not matched to a gene: 2. In nucleotides, the CDR3 is TGTGCCATCAGTGAGGGACAGGGGGTTAACACTGAAGCTTTCTTT. It codes for CAISEGQGVNTEAFF.

This clonotype was seen only a few times. This rearrangement joins TRBV20-1 to TRBJ2-1, with TRBD2 matching over 14 bases. Trimming took 5 bases from V and 4 from J; bases not matched to a gene: 13. CDR1 is DFQATT, CDR2 SNEGSKA, per germline (reference sequence). The CDR3 consists of 18 residues. CDR3 residues: CSADSGTSGRGGYNEQFF. The CDR3 DNA follows: TGCAGTGCTGATTCCGGGACTAGCGGGAGAGGGGGGTACAATGAGCAGTTCTTC.

This clonotype was counted between two and nine times. The chain links TRBV19 to TRBJ1-2; TRBD1 matches 7 bases. V gave up 6 bases and J gave up 4 bases; unmatched junction bases: 5. CDR1 LNHDA and CDR2 SQIVND come from the germline V gene (reference sequence). The CDR3 extends over 13 amino acids. The CDR3 sequence is CASSQGQSYGYTF. The CDR3 DNA follows: TGTGCCAGTAGCCAGGGACAGTCCTATGGCTACACCTTC.

The sample holds a few counts of this clonotype. The chain combines TRBV7-8 with TRBJ1-5; D gene unclear. Germline assignment: CDR1 SGHVS and CDR2 FQNEAQ. The length of the CDR3 is 15 residues. V lost 1 base and J lost 2, with 9 bases in between. The DNA of the CDR3 is TGTGCCAGCAGCTTAGATCTGGGCGGCAATCAGCCCCAGCATTTT. Its protein product is CASSLDLGGNQPQHF.

This clonotype has more than one count but fewer than ten. The V and J genes are TRBV10-2 and TRBJ1-6; possibly TRBD1 for D (5 bases). This CDR3 region has 17 residues. The germline V gene has CDR1 WSHSY and CDR2 SAAADI. Trimming removed 5 bases at V and 9 bases at J, with 23 bases between. Here the CDR3 DNA reads TGCGCCAGCAGTCTTACGATAGGACACGACGTTGGTTCACCCCTCCACTTT. Protein sequence: CASSLTIGHDVGSPLHF.

In this sample, this clonotype is large. This rearrangement joins TRBV5-1 to TRBJ1-2, with a possible D match to TRBD1 (5 bases). Trimming stripped 3 bases from V and 3 bases from J, with 18 bases between. Germline V gives CDR1 SGHRS, CDR2 YFSETQ. There are 16 residues in the CDR3. CDR3 nucleotides: TGCGCCAGCAGCTCGCCGGGGCCCGCCCCATACTATGGCTACACCTTC. As protein: CASSSPGPAPYYGYTF. The full variable domain, completed using reference TRBV5-1 and TRBJ1-2, is KAGVTQTPRYLIKTRGQQVTLSCSPISGHRSVSWYQQTPGQGLQFLFEYFSETQRNKGNFPGRFSGRQFSNSRSEMNVSTLELGDSALYLCASSSPGPAPYYGYTFGSGTRLTVV.

The DNA for the CDR3 is TGCAGTGCTAGAGGGACAGGGGTAGGGTACGGTCAGCCCCAGCATTTT. Its translation is CSARGTGVGYGQPQHF. The genes are TRBV20-1 and TRBJ1-5; 9 nucleotides match TRBD1. J gave up 6 bases and V 1 base, and 10 bases lay outside the gene matches. This CDR3 has 16 residues. The V gene's germline CDR1 is DFQATT and CDR2 SNEGSKA (reference sequence).

The CDR3 sequence is CSARDLARQETQYF. Here the CDR3 DNA reads TGCAGTGCTAGAGATCTGGCTCGCCAAGAGACCCAGTACTTC. The chain links TRBV20-1 to TRBJ2-5; D is uncertain. V was trimmed by 0 bases and J by 1 base, leaving 9 bases between them. The CDR3 runs 14 residues. Germline CDR1 and CDR2: DFQATT and SNEGSKA (reference sequence).

The genes are TRBV5-4 and TRBJ2-5; 13 bases match TRBD2. The V gene's germline CDR1 is SGHNT and CDR2 YYREEE (reference sequence). With V trimmed by 2 bases and J by 5 bases, 3 bases remained unmatched. The CDR3 length is 15 residues. Here the CDR3 reads CASSFGTSGTETQYF. CDR3 sequence (DNA): TGTGCCAGCAGCTTTGGGACTAGCGGGACGGAGACCCAGTACTTC.

The V and J genes are TRBV4-3 and TRBJ2-1, with D possibly TRBD2 on 6 matching bases. Germline V gene data show CDR1 as LGHNA and CDR2 as YSLEER. The CDR3 covers 17 residues. The V end was cut by 8 bases, the J end by 4 bases, with 24 bases between. CDR3 in amino acids: CASSPTGRDSSYNEQFF. CDR3 coding DNA: TGCGCCAGCTCCCCCACTGGCAGGGACTCTTCATACAATGAGCAGTTCTTC.

In this sample, this clonotype turned up once. The chain combines TRBV30 with TRBJ2-2; D might be TRBD2 (6 bases). The CDR3 runs 15 residues. Looked up from germline, CDR1 is GTSNPN and CDR2 is SVGIG (reference sequence). The V gene lost 0 bases and the J gene lost 3 bases, with 11 bases spanning the gap. CDR3 DNA sequence: TGTGCCTGGAGTGTTGGGGGGTCGGACACCGGGGAGCTGTTTTTT. Amino acids: CAWSVGGSDTGELFF.

The chain combines TRBV7-9 with TRBJ1-6, with a tentative D call TRBD1 (5 bases). Trimming removed 5 bases from V and 5 bases from J, with 13 bases in between. The CDR3 consists of 15 residues. CDR1 and CDR2 from the germline V gene are SEHNR and FQNEAQ (reference sequence). CDR3 sequence reads: CASSPLSGNNSPLHF. The CDR3 nucleotides read TGTGCCAGCAGCCCTCTTTCAGGGAATAATTCACCCCTCCACTTT.

This clonotype was picked up a small number of times. The chain couples TRBV24-1 to TRBJ2-5, with 13 nucleotides matching TRBD2. V trimming: 3 bases; J trimming: 1 base; junction bases outside the gene matches: 1. Germline values: CDR1 KGHDR, CDR2 SFDVKD. CDR3 length equals 16 residues. CDR3 amino acids: CATSDRTSGSQETQYF. The CDR3 nucleotides read TGTGCCACCAGTGATAGGACTAGCGGGAGCCAAGAGACCCAGTACTTC.